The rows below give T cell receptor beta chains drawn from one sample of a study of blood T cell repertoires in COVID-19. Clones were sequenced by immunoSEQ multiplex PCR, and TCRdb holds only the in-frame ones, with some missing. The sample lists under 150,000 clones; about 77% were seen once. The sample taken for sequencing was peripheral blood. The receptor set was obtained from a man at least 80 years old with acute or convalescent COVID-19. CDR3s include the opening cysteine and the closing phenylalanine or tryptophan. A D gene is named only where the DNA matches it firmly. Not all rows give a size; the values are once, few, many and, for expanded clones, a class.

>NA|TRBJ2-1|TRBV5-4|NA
CASSLVAEDEQFF
TGTGCCAGCAGCTTGGTAGCGGAAGACGAGCAGTTCTTC
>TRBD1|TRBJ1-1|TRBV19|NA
CASSIGRTGMNTEAFF
TGTGCCAGTAGTATCGGGCGGACAGGCATGAACACTGAAGCTTTCTTT
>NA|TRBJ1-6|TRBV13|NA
CASSPGEANSPLHF
TGTGCCAGCAGCCCCGGCGAGGCTAATTCACCCCTCCACTTT
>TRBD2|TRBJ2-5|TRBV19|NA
CASSTLLTSGGPGETQYF
TGTGCCAGTAGTACTCTCCTCACTAGCGGGGGGCCTGGGGAGACCCAGTACTTC
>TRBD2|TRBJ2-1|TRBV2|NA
CASSDQRGAGNEQFF
TGTGCCAGCAGTGACCAGCGGGGGGCCGGCAATGAGCAGTTCTTC
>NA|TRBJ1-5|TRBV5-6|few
CASSEGRGNQPQHF
TGTGCCAGCAGCGAGGGGAGGGGAAATCAGCCCCAGCATTTT
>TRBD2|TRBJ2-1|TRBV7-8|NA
CASSLARGGLSSSYNEQFF
TGTGCCAGCAGCTTAGCGCGCGGGGGTCTATCTAGCTCCTACAATGAGCAGTTCTTC
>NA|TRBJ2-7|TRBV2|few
CASRGSSYEQYF
TGTGCCAGCAGGGGGAGCTCCTACGAGCAGTACTTC
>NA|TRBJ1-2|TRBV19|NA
CASSIEANYGYTF
TGTGCCAGTAGTATCGAAGCCAACTATGGCTACACCTTC
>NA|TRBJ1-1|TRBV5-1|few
CASSPSNRQPNTEAFF
TGCGCCAGCAGCCCCTCCAACCGACAGCCGAACACTGAAGCTTTCTTT
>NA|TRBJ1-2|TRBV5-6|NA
CASSWGGTQPLGYTF
TGTGCCAGCAGCTGGGGTGGGACTCAGCCGCTCGGCTACACCTTC
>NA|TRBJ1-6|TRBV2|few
CASSEEYSPLHF
TGTGCCAGCAGTGAGGAGTATTCACCCCTCCACTTT
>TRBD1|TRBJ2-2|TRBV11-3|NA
CASSPGTGRPGELFF
TGTGCCAGCAGCCCCGGGACAGGGAGGCCCGGGGAGCTGTTTTTT
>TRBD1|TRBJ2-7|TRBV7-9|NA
CASSLAGQGSEQYF
TGTGCCAGCAGCTTAGCGGGACAGGGGAGCGAGCAGTACTTC
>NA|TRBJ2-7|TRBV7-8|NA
CASSLETGSYEQYF
TGTGCCAGCAGCTTAGAGACAGGCTCCTACGAGCAGTACTTC
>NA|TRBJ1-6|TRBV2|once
CASSVQTYNSPLHF
TGTGCCAGCAGTGTACAGACATATAATTCACCCCTCCACTTT
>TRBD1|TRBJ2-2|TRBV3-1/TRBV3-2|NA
CASSQLDRDRNTGELFF
TGTGCCAGCAGCCAACTCGACCGGGACAGGAACACCGGGGAGCTGTTTTTT
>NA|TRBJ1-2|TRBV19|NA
CASSFLTGRAGYTF
TGTGCCAGTAGCTTCCTCACGGGGAGGGCTGGCTACACCTTC
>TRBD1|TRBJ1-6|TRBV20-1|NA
CSASGLIGQGTYNSPLHF
TGCAGTGCTAGTGGGTTGATCGGACAGGGGACGTATAATTCACCCCTCCACTTT
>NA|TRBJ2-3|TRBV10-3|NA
CAISVQGLSADTQYF
TGTGCCATCAGTGTGCAGGGGCTCTCGGCAGATACGCAGTATTTT
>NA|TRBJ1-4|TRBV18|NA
CASSSLNGHSEMFF
TGTGCCAGCTCCTCCCTTAACGGCCATTCGGAGATGTTTTTT
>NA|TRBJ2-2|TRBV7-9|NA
CASSPPGLNTGELFF
TGTGCCAGCAGTCCCCCCGGACTTAACACCGGGGAGCTGTTTTTT
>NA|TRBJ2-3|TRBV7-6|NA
CASSLPSDSPPKQYF
TGTGCCAGCAGCCTACCAAGTGATAGTCCCCCAAAGCAGTATTTT
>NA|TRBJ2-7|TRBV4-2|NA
CASSQDLGREQYF
TGTGCCAGCAGCCAAGATTTGGGGCGTGAGCAGTACTTC
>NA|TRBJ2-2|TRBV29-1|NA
CSVARGEAELFF
TGCAGCGTTGCCAGGGGTGAGGCGGAGCTGTTTTTT
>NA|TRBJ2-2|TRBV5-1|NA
CASGSPLGPTGELFF
TGCGCCAGCGGCTCGCCCTTGGGGCCCACCGGGGAGCTGTTTTTT
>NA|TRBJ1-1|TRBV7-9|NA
CASSRDTWKMNTEAFF
TGTGCCAGCAGCCGGGACACCTGGAAGATGAACACTGAAGCTTTCTTT
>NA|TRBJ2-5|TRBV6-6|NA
CAAQTGGGETQYF
TGTGCCGCACAGACTGGGGGCGGAGAGACCCAGTACTTC
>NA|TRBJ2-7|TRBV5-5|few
CASSLGGTYEQYF
TGTGCCAGCAGCTTGGGCGGAACCTACGAGCAGTACTTC
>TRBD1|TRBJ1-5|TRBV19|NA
CASSTGTGMSNQPQHF
TGTGCCAGTAGTACCGGGACAGGGATGAGCAATCAGCCCCAGCATTTT
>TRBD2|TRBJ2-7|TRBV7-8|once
CASSTPPRGTYEQYF
TGTGCCAGCAGCACTCCCCCGCGGGGGACTTACGAGCAGTACTTC
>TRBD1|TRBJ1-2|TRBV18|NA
CASSPVPGQGIGGYTF
TGTGCCAGCTCACCCGTCCCGGGACAGGGGATTGGTGGCTACACCTTC
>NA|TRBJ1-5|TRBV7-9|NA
CASSRTGPQPQHF
TGTGCCAGCAGCCGGACTGGGCCTCAGCCCCAGCATTTT